The 18 T cell receptor beta chains listed next were all sequenced from one sample in a study of T cells in Graves' hyperthyroidism and ophthalmopathy. Amplified TCR beta CDR3 regions came from RNA transcripts. Initially, a first-round RT-PCR of the TCR CDR3 employed the HTBI primer set. TCRdb fed the multiplex PCR reads into MiXCR, producing one record per CDR3 protein. The sample has 400,000 to 450,000 distinct CDR3 sequences, 14% to 15% seen once. The specimen was blood. These TCRs come from a man aged 18 to 30 with Graves' ophthalmopathy.

A few counts support this clonotype. The chain has TRBV30 and TRBJ2-5; 11 bases match TRBD2. The CDR3 loop spans 14 amino acids. From germline, CDR1 is GTSNPN and CDR2 SVGIG (reference sequence). Unmatched junction bases numbered 6, after V lost 4 bases and J lost 5 bases. The DNA of the CDR3 is TGTGCCTGGAACCCTAGCGGGGGGATGGAGACCCAGTACTTC. Its translation: CAWNPSGGMETQYF.

This clonotype was observed many times. The chain carries TRBV20-1 and TRBJ1-4; D possibly corresponds to TRBD1 (6 bases). The ends were cut back, 1 base at V and 7 bases at J, with 7 bases in the middle. The CDR3 is made up of 12 amino acids. Germline assignment: CDR1 DFQATT and CDR2 SNEGSKA (reference sequence). In nucleotides, the CDR3 is TGCAGTGCTAGAGCAGGGGCTGAAAAACTGTTTTTT. Protein sequence: CSARAGAEKLFF.

This clonotype has more than one count but fewer than ten. V is TRBV5-1 and J is TRBJ2-2; D possibly corresponds to TRBD1 (5 bases). CDR3 length: 15 amino acids. V lost 0 bases and J 6 bases, leaving 12 bases between the germline ends. Germline V gene lookup returns CDR1 SGHRS and CDR2 YFSETQ. The CDR3 bases are TGCGCCAGCAGCTTGGGGGCAGGGTATGCCGGGGAGCTGTTTTTT. The encoded protein is CASSLGAGYAGELFF.

This clonotype was counted at least ten times. V and J are TRBV10-3 and TRBJ2-5; D is unresolved. V lost 2 bases, J lost 3 bases, and 7 bases lay in between. The CDR3 extends over 13 amino acids. Germline V CDR1 and CDR2: ENHRY, SYGVKD. CDR3: CAISEGEEETQYF. CDR3 sequence (DNA): TGTGCCATCAGTGAGGGAGAAGAAGAGACCCAGTACTTC.

This clonotype has a handful of counts. V is TRBV27 and J is TRBJ2-2; D may be TRBD2 (6 bases). Germline V gives CDR1 MNHEY, CDR2 SMNVEV (reference sequence). This CDR3 region has 14 residues. Trimming took off 0 bases at V and 7 bases at J, with 9 bases between the two ends. The CDR3 DNA reads TGTGCCAGCAGTTTATCAGGGCGGGGCGGGGAGCTGTTTTTT. Amino acids: CASSLSGRGGELFF.

This clonotype was observed many times. The V call is TRBV12-3 or TRBV12-4, the J call TRBJ1-5; D remains ambiguous. Trimming cost V 4 bases and J 6 bases, with 7 bases left between them. This CDR3 contains 12 residues. CDR3 loop: CASSSRGQPQHF. The DNA for the CDR3 is TGTGCCAGCAGTTCAAGAGGTCAGCCCCAGCATTTT.

The chain joins TRBV4-1 to TRBJ1-2, with D perhaps matching TRBD1 (5 bases). The CDR3 is 17 amino acids. In germline, CDR1 is MGHRA, CDR2 YSYEKL. The germline V and J ends were trimmed by 0 bases and 0 bases, with 14 bases remaining between them. Here the CDR3 reads CASSQEWGRESNYGYTF. CDR3 nucleotide sequence: TGCGCCAGCAGCCAAGAGTGGGGGAGGGAATCTAACTATGGCTACACCTTC.

In its sample, this clonotype was seen many times. The V gene is TRBV11-2, the J gene TRBJ1-3; D gene ambiguous. Between the trimmed V and J ends, which lost 1 base and 0 bases, there was a span of 16 bases. The CDR3 runs to 18 residues. CDR1 and CDR2 from the germline V gene are SGHAT and FQNNGV. CDR3 amino acids: CASSLGFQEYISGNTIYF. The CDR3 DNA is TGTGCCAGCAGCTTAGGTTTTCAAGAATACATCTCTGGAAACACCATATATTTT.

This clonotype turned up a few times. This rearrangement joins TRBV4-1 to TRBJ1-4; weak D call: TRBD1 (5 bases). CDR1 and CDR2 (germline): MGHRA, YSYEKL. This CDR3 spans 16 amino acids. V was cut by 0 bases and J by 8 bases, with 16 bases left in between. CDR3 sequence reads: CASSQEGGRGREKLFF. The CDR3 DNA is TGCGCCAGCAGCCAAGAGGGAGGTAGGGGAAGAGAAAAACTGTTTTTT.

This clonotype appeared a few times. This chain joins TRBV6-1 and TRBJ1-1; weak D call: TRBD1 (5 bases). The CDR3 consists of 14 residues. The germline V gene has CDR1 MNHNS and CDR2 SASEGT. The V end lost 6 bases, the J end lost 4 bases, and 15 bases lay between the germline ends. The CDR3 nucleotides are TGTGCCAGCAGCCTAACGGGGAGGGGCACTGAAGCTTTCTTT. This gives the protein CASSLTGRGTEAFF.

This clonotype has at least ten counts. The chain has TRBV5-1 and TRBJ1-3; possibly TRBD1 for D (6 bases). The length of the CDR3 is 13 residues. With 4 bases removed from V and 8 bases from J, the gap between germline ends came to 13 bases. Looked up from germline, CDR1 is SGHRS and CDR2 is YFSETQ. The CDR3 loop is CASSATGSDTIYF. The CDR3 nucleotides are TGCGCCAGCAGCGCGACAGGTTCGGACACCATATATTTT.

This clonotype has more than one count but fewer than ten. The chain recombines TRBV6-1 with TRBJ2-2, with D maybe TRBD1 (6 bases). The V gene's germline CDR1 is MNHNS and CDR2 SASEGT. The length of the CDR3 is 15 residues. V was shortened by 2 bases and J by 3 bases, with 10 bases between the two germline ends. CDR3 DNA: TGTGCCAGCAGTGAATGGACAGCTTACACCGGGGAGCTGTTTTTT. This translates into CASSEWTAYTGELFF.

This clonotype was detected many times. The V gene is TRBV5-1, the J gene TRBJ2-5, with a weak D call TRBD2 (6 bases). Germline V gene sequence: CDR1 SGHRS, CDR2 YFSETQ. This CDR3 spans 15 amino acids. V was cut by 4 bases and J by 2 bases, with 15 bases left in between. In nucleotides, the CDR3 is TGCGCCAGCAGCCCCCCTAGCGCATCTCAAGAGACCCAGTACTTC. This translates into CASSPPSASQETQYF.

This clonotype was seen repeatedly, ten times or more. This chain joins TRBV4-1 and TRBJ2-5; maybe TRBD1 (6 bases). The CDR3 length is 16 residues. From germline, CDR1 is MGHRA and CDR2 YSYEKL. Trimming shortened V by 6 bases and J by 5 bases, and 22 bases separated the two germline ends. In DNA, the CDR3 is TGCGCCAGCAGTAGACGGGCAGGGGCCCAACGCGAGACCCAGTACTTC. This translates into CASSRRAGAQRETQYF.

There are many counts of this clonotype. The rearrangement joins TRBV12-3 or TRBV12-4 to TRBJ1-2; 10 positions agree with TRBD1. Unmatched junction bases numbered 10, after V lost 7 bases and J lost 5 bases. The CDR3 spans 15 residues. CDR3: CASNRQGALGYGYTF. CDR3 nucleotide sequence: TGTGCCAGCAACCGACAGGGGGCTTTGGGGTATGGCTACACCTTC.

This clonotype was counted only a few times. The chain links TRBV6-4 to TRBJ2-7, with D possibly being TRBD2 (5 bases). V lost 10 bases to trimming and J lost 2 bases, with 9 bases between them. Germline CDR1 reads MRHNA; CDR2 reads SNTAGT. The CDR3 spans 11 residues. CDR3 nucleotide sequence: TGTGCCATCGGGATGGCCTACGAGCAGTACTTC. Translated, it gives CAIGMAYEQYF.

This clonotype has a count of ten or more. The chain has TRBV19 and TRBJ1-1; possible D gene TRBD1, 6 bases. The CDR3 is 15 amino acids. The V end lost 7 bases, the J end lost 2 bases, and 17 bases lay between the germline ends. The V gene's germline CDR1 is LNHDA and CDR2 SQIVND (reference sequence). The CDR3 region has the DNA TGTGCCAGTACCTTAGGACAGATCCTAAACACTGAAGCTTTCTTT. Encoded protein: CASTLGQILNTEAFF.

This clonotype was seen just once. This chain links TRBV20-1 with TRBJ1-1; 9 positions agree with TRBD1. V shed 6 bases and J 5 bases; nucleotides not matched to a gene: 13. The CDR3 covers 15 residues. Germline V lookup: CDR1 DFQATT, CDR2 SNEGSKA (reference sequence). CDR3 sequence (DNA): TGCAGTGCCCGGGGACAGGGCAGGGGGGATACTGAAGCTTTCTTT. Translation: CSARGQGRGDTEAFF.